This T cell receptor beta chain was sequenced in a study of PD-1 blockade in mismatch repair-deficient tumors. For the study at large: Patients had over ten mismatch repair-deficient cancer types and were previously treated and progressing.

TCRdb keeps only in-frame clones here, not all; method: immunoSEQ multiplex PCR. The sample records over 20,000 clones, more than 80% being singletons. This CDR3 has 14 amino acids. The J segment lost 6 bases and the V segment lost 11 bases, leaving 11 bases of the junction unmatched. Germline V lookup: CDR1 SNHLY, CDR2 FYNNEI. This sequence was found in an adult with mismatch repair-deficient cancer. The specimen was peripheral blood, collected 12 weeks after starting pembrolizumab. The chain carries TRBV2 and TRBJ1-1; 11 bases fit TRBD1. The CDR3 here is CACGRTGGIAEAFF. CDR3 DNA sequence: TGTGCCTGCGGAAGGACAGGGGGCATCGCTGAAGCTTTCTTT.